This T cell receptor (beta chain) was retrieved from a study of Ad26.COV2.S vaccination and SARS-CoV-2 variants. The study, taken as a whole, reports: From the TCR breadth and depth analyses, total T cell responses may have been underestimated. It was vaccine recipients, not placebo recipients, who had the higher spike-specific TCR breadth. Breadth, reportedly substantial, characterized the spike-specific CD8+ and CD4+ T cell responses after vaccination.

Germline CDR1 reads SGHAT; CDR2 reads FQNNGV. J was trimmed by 8 bases and V by 5 bases; bases with no gene match: 11. The CDR3 length is 15 residues. Clones were read by immunoSEQ multiplex PCR, and TCRdb kept only the in-frame ones, dropping some. Of under 150,000 clones in the sample, 80% to 90% are singletons; the top ten hold around 5%. As concerns this clone: Its antigen remains unidentified.

The gene calls are TRBV11-2 and TRBJ1-4, with TRBD1 matching over 7 bases. Sample: peripheral blood, taken after recovery from COVID-19. The TCR sequence derives from a human donor who had recovered from COVID-19. The CDR3 loop is CASSPEGTAREKLFF. The CDR3 nucleotides read TGTGCCAGCAGCCCGGAAGGGACAGCTCGAGAAAAACTGTTTTTT.